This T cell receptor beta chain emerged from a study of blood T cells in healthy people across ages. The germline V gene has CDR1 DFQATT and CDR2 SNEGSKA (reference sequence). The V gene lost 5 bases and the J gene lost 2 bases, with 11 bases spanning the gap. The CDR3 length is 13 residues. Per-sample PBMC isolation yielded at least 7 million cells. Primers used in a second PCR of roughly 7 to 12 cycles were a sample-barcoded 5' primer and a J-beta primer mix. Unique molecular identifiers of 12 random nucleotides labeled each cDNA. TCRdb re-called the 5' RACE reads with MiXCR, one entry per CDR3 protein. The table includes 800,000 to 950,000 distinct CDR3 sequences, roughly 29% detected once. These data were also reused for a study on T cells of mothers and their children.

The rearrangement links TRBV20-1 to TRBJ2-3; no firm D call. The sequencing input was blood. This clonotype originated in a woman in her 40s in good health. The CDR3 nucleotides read TGCAGTGCTCGACCCACGGCCACAGATACGCAGTATTTT. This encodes CSARPTATDTQYF.